This TCR beta chain was identified during a study of T cell clonality in common variable immunodeficiency. This clone was recorded at least ten times. The target antigen is unknown. The read gets to within 3 residues of the CDR3 end, and the germline J gene fills in the rest. Germline V gene lookup returns CDR1 LNHDA and CDR2 SQIVND (reference sequence). CDR3 length equals 19 residues. With V trimmed by 4 bases and J by 1 base, 12 bases remained unmatched. Findings of the study overall: T cell subpopulation sequencing would be needed to explain CVID clonality. CVID subjects showed higher TCRbeta clonality than healthy controls. Shared TCRbeta clones were fewer between CVID subjects than controls. Reportedly, TCR beta sequences from common variable immunodeficiency showed fewer deletions and N-nucleotide insertions.

TCRdb keeps only in-frame clones here, not all; method: immunoSEQ multiplex PCR. The repertoire consists of around 39,000 clones, none detected only once. Sequenced: peripheral blood mononuclear cells. This clonotype was obtained from a person between 18 and 70 years old in good health. V gene TRBV19 combines with J gene TRBJ2-1; 11 bases match TRBD2. The chain's CDR3 is CASSNPSGGSPKSYNEQFF. Partial CDR3 DNA: TGTGCCAGTAGTAATCCTAGCGGGGGGTCCCCAAAGTCCTACAATGAG.